Each of the 30 T cell receptor beta chains below was sequenced from the same sample in a study of Ad26.COV2.S vaccination and SARS-CoV-2 variants. Treatment specified: 19 received Ad26.COV2.S at low or high dose, single or two shots; about 5 received placebo; per-sample allocation not given. Sampling was performed 63 days after the first vaccine or placebo injection. Method: immunoSEQ multiplex PCR; TCRdb's copy keeps in-frame clones and lacks some. The sample yields about 440,000 clones, about 90% seen once. The material sequenced was peripheral blood, taken in a trial of Ad26.COV2.S vaccine versus placebo. These receptors came from a person between 18 and 59 years old who received the Ad26.COV2.S COVID-19 vaccine or a placebo.

CDR3 nucleotide sequence: TGTGCCAGCAGCCCTATCAACACAGATACGCAGTATTTT. Protein sequence: CASSPINTDTQYF. The chain joins TRBV7-9 to TRBJ2-3; D is unclear. The CDR3 loop spans 13 amino acids. Germline V lookup: CDR1 SEHNR, CDR2 FQNEAQ (reference sequence). V was cut by 5 bases and J by 2 bases, with 8 bases left in between.

The chain recombines TRBV10-3 with TRBJ2-3, with 8 bases identical to TRBD1. The V gene's germline CDR1 is ENHRY and CDR2 SYGVKD. CDR3 length equals 15 residues. J was trimmed by 1 base and V by 10 bases; bases with no gene match: 10. The CDR3 reads CATKPGGQRTDTQYF. CDR3 in DNA: TGTGCCACCAAACCAGGGGGCCAACGCACAGATACGCAGTATTTT.

This chain joins TRBV9 and TRBJ1-1; no firm D call. Germline CDR1 and CDR2: SGDLS and YYNGEE. V was clipped by 2 bases and J by 0 bases, with 11 bases between them. CDR3 length: 15 residues. CDR3 coding DNA: TGTGCCAGCAGCGTTGGTGAACAGTTGAACACTGAAGCTTTCTTT. This gives the protein CASSVGEQLNTEAFF.

The CDR3 spells CASSLEPSKDEQFF. In DNA form, the CDR3 reads TGTGCCAGCAGCTTAGAACCGTCGAAAGATGAGCAGTTCTTC. The chain uses TRBV7-2 and TRBJ2-1; the D is unclear. Germline V lookup: CDR1 SGHTA, CDR2 FQGNSA. V was pared by 1 base and J by 8 bases, with 12 bases between. The CDR3 length is 14 residues.

The chain links TRBV20-1 to TRBJ2-3, with no clear D. Germline CDR1 reads DFQATT; CDR2 reads SNEGSKA (reference sequence). V lost 5 bases and J 4 bases, leaving 7 bases between the germline ends. The CDR3 runs 11 residues. The chain's CDR3 is CSAGPADTQYF. As DNA, the CDR3 is TGCAGTGCTGGCCCGGCAGATACGCAGTATTTT.

V and J are TRBV5-6 and TRBJ1-5; D is undetermined. CDR3 length: 13 amino acids. V lost 1 base, J lost 7 bases, and 9 bases lay in between. In germline, CDR1 is SGHDT, CDR2 YYEEEE. The CDR3: CASSLSRQQPQHF. The DNA for the CDR3 is TGTGCCAGCAGCTTGTCCAGGCAACAGCCCCAGCATTTT.

This clone was counted a single time. V and J are TRBV20-1 and TRBJ1-1, with D hard to call. Germline values: CDR1 DFQATT, CDR2 SNEGSKA (reference sequence). The germline V and J ends were trimmed by 3 bases and 1 base, with 6 bases remaining between them. The CDR3 covers 12 residues. The CDR3 nucleotides are TGCAGTGCTAGTCCAGAGAACACTGAAGCTTTCTTT. It specifies CSASPENTEAFF.

This clone was picked up one time. The J gene is TRBJ2-2, the V gene TRBV5-1, with D possibly being TRBD2 (6 bases). V was cut by 4 bases and J by 5 bases, with 18 bases left in between. The CDR3 extends over 16 amino acids. Germline loops: CDR1 SGHRS, CDR2 YFSETQ. The CDR3 loop reads CASSQILSGPTGELFF. The CDR3 DNA reads as TGCGCCAGCAGCCAGATCCTTAGCGGACCGACCGGGGAGCTGTTTTTT.

V is TRBV11-2 and J is TRBJ2-7, with 12 bases that match TRBD1. CDR1 and CDR2 from the germline V gene are SGHAT and FQNNGV. V gave up 1 base and J gave up 7 bases; unmatched junction bases: 8. CDR3 length: 16 residues. The CDR3 here is CASSLGDRGQFGEQYF. CDR3 sequence (DNA): TGTGCCAGCAGCTTAGGGGACAGGGGGCAATTTGGTGAGCAGTACTTC.

V is TRBV9 and J is TRBJ2-7; D possibly corresponds to TRBD2 (7 bases). V was shortened by 5 bases and J by 0 bases, with 15 bases between the two germline ends. The CDR3 runs to 15 residues. Looked up from germline, CDR1 is SGDLS and CDR2 is YYNGEE. In nucleotides, the CDR3 is TGTGCCAGCAGTGAAGGGGGGGACTTCTCCTACGAGCAGTACTTC. Amino acid sequence: CASSEGGDFSYEQYF. Full variable domain (rest looked up from reference TRBV9 and TRBJ2-7): DSGVTQTPKHLITATGQRVTLRCSPRSGDLSVYWYQQSLDQGLQFLIQYYNGEERAKGNILERFSAQQFPDLHSELNLSSLELGDSALYFCASSEGGDFSYEQYFGPGTRLTVT.

The genes are TRBV6-5 and TRBJ2-7; TRBD1 is a possible D gene (5 bases). CDR1 is MNHEY and CDR2 is SVGAGI in the germline V gene. This CDR3 is built from 15 residues. Trimming stripped 5 bases from V and 0 bases from J, with 14 bases between. CDR3 in DNA: TGTGCCAGCAGTAGAATAGACAGCCCCTCCTACGAGCAGTACTTC. This gives the protein CASSRIDSPSYEQYF.

CDR3 region: CATSNGGNYGYTF. CDR3 coding DNA: TGTGCCACCAGTAACGGGGGAAACTATGGCTACACCTTC. The chain couples TRBV24-1 to TRBJ1-2; a weak D match, TRBD1 (5 bases). Trimming cost V 6 bases and J 2 bases, with 9 bases left between them. Germline V gene sequence: CDR1 KGHDR, CDR2 SFDVKD. There are 13 residues in the CDR3.

In this sample, this clone turned up once. This chain links TRBV19 with TRBJ2-5; 9 bases are shared with TRBD2. V lost 5 bases to trimming and J lost 5 bases; unmatched junction nucleotides: 6. Germline-derived CDR1 and CDR2 are LNHDA and SQIVND (reference sequence). This CDR3 is 14 amino acids long. CDR3 protein: CASSAGLAGETQYF. The CDR3 coding sequence is TGTGCCAGTAGTGCGGGACTAGCTGGTGAGACCCAGTACTTC.

The V gene is TRBV6-5, the J gene TRBJ2-1; a weak D match, TRBD2 (5 bases). The germline CDR1 and CDR2 sequences are MNHEY and SVGAGI. CDR3 length equals 13 residues. Trimming took 6 bases from V and 9 from J, leaving 15 bases between them. In nucleotides, the CDR3 is TGTGCCAGCAGGGCGGGTTGGCAAGGTGAGCAGTTCTTC. This gives the protein CASRAGWQGEQFF.

This clone appeared a single time. The genes are TRBV6-5 and TRBJ2-7; 10 nucleotides agree with TRBD1. V trimming: 0 bases; J trimming: 6 bases; junction bases outside the gene matches: 5. Germline CDR1 reads MNHEY; CDR2 reads SVGAGI. The CDR3 is 15 amino acids. CDR3 protein: CASSYSGTGVLEQYF. The CDR3, as DNA: TGTGCCAGCAGTTACTCCGGGACAGGGGTTCTCGAGCAGTACTTC.

The chain links TRBV6-5 to TRBJ2-3, with D perhaps matching TRBD2 (6 bases). The germline CDR1 and CDR2 sequences are MNHEY and SVGAGI. V gave up 6 bases and J gave up 0 bases, with 7 bases separating them. The CDR3 consists of 13 residues. CDR3 sequence (DNA): TGTGCCAGCAGGACTAGTAGCACAGATACGCAGTATTTT. Translating gives CASRTSSTDTQYF.

The rearrangement joins TRBV30 to TRBJ2-2, with TRBD2 matching 7 bases. Germline loops: CDR1 GTSNPN, CDR2 SVGIG (reference sequence). CDR3 length: 14 amino acids. J was trimmed by 0 bases and V by 8 bases; bases with no gene match: 6. CDR3 nucleotides: TGTGCCCGAACGGCGGGAGCGAACACCGGGGAGCTGTTTTTT. Protein product: CARTAGANTGELFF.

The chain employs TRBV25-1 and TRBJ2-7, with D possibly matching TRBD1 (7 bases). Per germline, CDR1 MGHDK and CDR2 SYGVNS. Deletions cut 3 bases from V and 4 bases from J, with 19 bases between. This CDR3 comprises 16 residues. CDR3 in DNA: TGTGCCAGCAGTGATTACCTGACAGGGAGGATATACGAGCAGTACTTC. It encodes CASSDYLTGRIYEQYF.

This sequence joins TRBV10-2 and TRBJ2-3; 16 bases match TRBD2. CDR1 and CDR2 from the germline V gene are WSHSY and SAAADI. V dropped 6 bases and J dropped 0; count of bases not matched to a gene: 9. CDR3 size: 19 residues. CDR3 loop: CASRLGTSGRGPSTDTQYF. CDR3 in DNA: TGCGCCAGCAGGCTGGGGACTAGCGGGAGGGGGCCTAGCACAGATACGCAGTATTTT.

The chain joins TRBV6-5 to TRBJ2-5, with D perhaps matching TRBD2 (6 bases). This CDR3 has 14 amino acids. Germline V lookup: CDR1 MNHEY, CDR2 SVGAGI. With 6 bases removed from V and 7 bases from J, the gap between germline ends came to 18 bases. For the CDR3, the DNA is TGTGCCAGCAGCCGCGGACTACAGCAGGGGACCCAGTACTTC. This encodes CASSRGLQQGTQYF.

The rearrangement links TRBV5-4 to TRBJ2-3; 8 bases map to TRBD1. The V gene end was trimmed by 3 bases and the J gene end by 6 bases; junction bases not matched to a gene: 6. This CDR3 spans 14 amino acids. CDR1 and CDR2 (germline): SGHNT, YYREEE (reference sequence). CDR3 in DNA: TGTGCCAGCAGCTCAGGACAGGGTAGGGATACGCAGTATTTT. It specifies CASSSGQGRDTQYF.

The chain carries TRBV11-2 and TRBJ2-7; D uncertain. Germline V gene lookup returns CDR1 SGHAT and CDR2 FQNNGV. The CDR3 totals 11 residues. V dropped 5 bases and J dropped 3 bases, with 5 bases sitting between them. The CDR3 DNA sequence: TGTGCCAGCAGCAAAATCTACGAGCAGTACTTC. Translating it yields CASSKIYEQYF.

CDR3 amino acids: CASSKTGVNTGELFF. CDR3 DNA: TGTGCCAGCAGTAAGACAGGAGTGAACACCGGGGAGCTGTTTTTT. V and J are TRBV5-6 and TRBJ2-2, with TRBD1 as a possible D gene (6 bases). CDR1 SGHDT and CDR2 YYEEEE come from the germline V gene. This CDR3 spans 15 amino acids. The germline V and J ends were trimmed by 5 bases and 1 base, with 12 bases remaining between them.

The chain carries TRBV30 and TRBJ2-2; D call uncertain. The CDR3 covers 15 residues. Germline V CDR1 and CDR2: GTSNPN, SVGIG (reference sequence). V was clipped by 1 base and J by 7 bases, with 16 bases between them. This CDR3 is CAWSDGSVGIGELFF. CDR3 sequence (DNA): TGTGCCTGGAGTGATGGGTCGGTAGGGATCGGGGAGCTGTTTTTT.

The chain couples TRBV28 to TRBJ1-1; 9 positions match TRBD1. This CDR3 spans 19 amino acids. Germline V gives CDR1 MDHEN, CDR2 SYDVKM. Trimming took 7 bases from V and 5 from J; bases not matched to a gene: 23. The DNA for the CDR3 is TGTGCCAGCAAAAAGTACAGCAGGGGACAGGGTCGAGCTGGGACTGAAGCTTTCTTT. Its protein product is CASKKYSRGQGRAGTEAFF.

The chain links TRBV5-1 to TRBJ1-1; the D gene is possibly TRBD1 (6 bases). This CDR3 has 13 amino acids. V was clipped by 10 bases and J by 6 bases, with 19 bases between them. CDR1 and CDR2 (germline): SGHRS, YFSETQ. CDR3 residues: CASKRGAPAEAFF. The CDR3 DNA reads TGCGCCTCTAAAAGGGGGGCGCCGGCTGAAGCTTTCTTT. The complete variable domain, with remaining parts taken from reference TRBV5-1 and TRBJ1-1, reads KAGVTQTPRYLIKTRGQQVTLSCSPISGHRSVSWYQQTPGQGLQFLFEYFSETQRNKGNFPGRFSGRQFSNSRSEMNVSTLELGDSALYLCASKRGAPAEAFFGQGTRLTVV.

The gene calls are TRBV30 and TRBJ2-3; D is unresolved. The CDR3 loop spans 12 amino acids. Trimming took off 1 base at V and 5 bases at J, with 7 bases between the two ends. Germline V lookup: CDR1 GTSNPN, CDR2 SVGIG (reference sequence). The CDR3 loop is CAWSGIRDTQYF. In DNA form, the CDR3 reads TGTGCCTGGAGTGGGATTAGAGATACGCAGTATTTT.

The chain links TRBV5-4 to TRBJ2-7, with D unresolved. This CDR3 is built from 15 residues. In germline, CDR1 is SGHNT, CDR2 YYREEE (reference sequence). V lost 3 bases to trimming and J lost 5 bases, with 18 bases between them. The CDR3 nucleotides are TGTGCCAGCAGCTCGATCGACTCGAAGCTTCACGAGCAGTACTTC. Amino acids: CASSSIDSKLHEQYF.

The chain carries TRBV4-2 and TRBJ2-1; TRBD1 or TRBD2 may be the D gene (5 bases each). CDR1 and CDR2 (germline): LGHNA, YNFKEQ. The CDR3 extends over 14 amino acids. V was cut by 4 bases and J by 6 bases, with 13 bases left in between. This CDR3 is CASSLRADSNEQFF. CDR3 bases: TGTGCCAGCAGCCTCAGGGCGGACTCCAATGAGCAGTTCTTC.

The V and J genes are TRBV9 and TRBJ2-1; the match to TRBD2 covers 15 bases. V lost 4 bases and J lost 8; bases outside the gene matches: 7. The length of the CDR3 is 16 residues. Germline V CDR1 and CDR2: SGDLS, YYNGEE. The CDR3 nucleotides are TGTGCCAGCAGCCGCGGACTAGCGGGAGGGGAGGATGAGCAGTTCTTC. Protein: CASSRGLAGGEDEQFF.